This T cell receptor beta chain was found in a study of blood T cells in healthy people across ages. PBMCs were isolated at a quantity of at least 7 million per sample. A J-beta primer mix and a sample-barcoded 5' primer were used in a second PCR of about 7 to 12 cycles. A template-switch adaptor containing 12 random nucleotides labeled each cDNA molecule. TCRdb processed the 5' RACE reads anew with MiXCR; each CDR3 protein has one entry. The repertoire holds 710,000 or so distinct CDR3 sequences, with roughly 20% as singletons. Worth noting for this clonotype: Its target is unknown.

General study results and limits: A conclusive naive versus antigen-experienced comparison was prevented by the unsorted PBMCs. Long-lived donors carried more naive CD4+ cells and greater diversity than aged donors.

Germline lookup yields CDR1 MGHRA and CDR2 YSYEKL. V lost 9 bases to trimming and J lost 5 bases; unmatched junction nucleotides: 3. This CDR3 is built from 12 residues. The sample was blood. This TCR was recovered from a man between 65 and 85 years old in good health. The chain carries TRBV4-1 and TRBJ1-5; 8 positions match TRBD1. CDR3 nucleotide sequence: TGCGCCAGACAGGGGGGCGATCAGCCCCAGCATTTT. Translation gives CARQGGDQPQHF.